This is a list of T cell receptor beta chains from one sample in a study of shared clonotypes between healthy human individuals. TCRdb's copy holds only in-frame clones and misses some; the assay was immunoSEQ multiplex PCR. This table holds 500,000 to 650,000 clones, roughly 72% found once. What was sequenced was PBMCs. The receptor set was obtained from a woman aged 40 to 50 in good health. Some clones in this sample may be carry-over from other donors' samples. CDR3s include the opening cysteine and the closing phenylalanine or tryptophan. A D gene is named only where the DNA matches it firmly. Clone size is stated in some rows and not others, as once, few, many or a class when expanded.

V gene: TRBV4-3
clone size: .
J gene: TRBJ2-1
D gene: TRBD2
CDR3 protein: CASSPGLAGENEQFF
CDR3 DNA: TGCGCCAGCAGCCCGGGACTAGCGGGAGAGAATGAGCAGTTCTTC

V gene: TRBV5-5
clone size: .
J gene: TRBJ1-2
D gene: .
CDR3 protein: CASSVMGGYDYGYTF
CDR3 DNA: TGTGCCAGCAGTGTGATGGGGGGGTATGACTATGGCTACACCTTC

V gene: TRBV28
clone size: .
J gene: TRBJ1-2
D gene: TRBD1
CDR3 protein: CASTSSPGEGAGYGYTF
CDR3 DNA: TGTGCCAGCACCTCATCCCCGGGGGAGGGGGCAGGTTATGGCTACACCTTC

V gene: TRBV5-1
clone size: .
J gene: TRBJ2-6
D gene: .
CDR3 protein: CASSFRGPDSGANVLTF
CDR3 DNA: TGCGCCAGCAGCTTTAGGGGCCCCGACTCTGGGGCCAACGTCCTGACTTTC

V gene: TRBV7-2
clone size: .
J gene: TRBJ2-3
D gene: .
CDR3 protein: CASSPTRSAQYF
CDR3 DNA: TGTGCCAGCAGCCCGACCCGATCGGCGCAGTATTTT

V gene: TRBV7-9
clone size: .
J gene: TRBJ2-1
D gene: .
CDR3 protein: CASNRQGAGYNEQFF
CDR3 DNA: TGTGCCAGCAACCGACAGGGAGCGGGATACAATGAGCAGTTCTTC

V gene: TRBV29-1
clone size: .
J gene: TRBJ2-5
D gene: .
CDR3 protein: CSVEGGETQYF
CDR3 DNA: TGCAGCGTTGAGGGGGGAGAGACCCAGTACTTC

V gene: TRBV11-2
clone size: .
J gene: TRBJ2-2
D gene: .
CDR3 protein: CASSLGTGNTGELFF
CDR3 DNA: TGTGCCAGCAGCTTAGGGACGGGCAACACCGGGGAGCTGTTTTTT

V gene: TRBV5-5
clone size: .
J gene: TRBJ2-7
D gene: .
CDR3 protein: CASSLAAQGYYEQYF
CDR3 DNA: TGTGCCAGCAGCTTGGCCGCCCAGGGTTACTACGAGCAGTACTTC

V gene: TRBV7-2
clone size: .
J gene: TRBJ2-1
D gene: .
CDR3 protein: CASTYSGGSRLF
CDR3 DNA: TGTGCCAGCACCTATAGTGGGGGATCCAGACTCTTC

V gene: TRBV29-1
clone size: .
J gene: TRBJ1-1
D gene: .
CDR3 protein: CSAIPDLNTEAFF
CDR3 DNA: TGCAGCGCCATACCGGACCTGAACACTGAAGCTTTCTTT

V gene: TRBV15
clone size: once
J gene: TRBJ1-2
D gene: .
CDR3 protein: CATSSGGGVGYTF
CDR3 DNA: TGTGCCACCAGCAGCGGGGGAGGGGTTGGCTACACCTTC

V gene: TRBV11-2
clone size: .
J gene: TRBJ2-7
D gene: .
CDR3 protein: CASSRAPGGSYEQYF
CDR3 DNA: TGTGCCAGCAGCCGCGCGCCCGGGGGCTCCTACGAGCAGTACTTC

V gene: TRBV11-1
clone size: once
J gene: TRBJ1-3
D gene: .
CDR3 protein: CASRKVSGNTIYF
CDR3 DNA: TGTGCCAGCAGAAAAGTATCTGGAAACACCATATATTTT

V gene: TRBV4-3
clone size: .
J gene: TRBJ1-1
D gene: .
CDR3 protein: CASSQIFQGGTEAFF
CDR3 DNA: TGCGCCAGCAGCCAAATATTTCAGGGAGGCACTGAAGCTTTCTTT

V gene: TRBV6-1
clone size: once
J gene: TRBJ1-2
D gene: TRBD1
CDR3 protein: CASSPGQDLYGYTF
CDR3 DNA: TGTGCCAGCAGTCCCGGACAGGACTTGTATGGCTACACCTTC

V gene: TRBV7-7
clone size: .
J gene: TRBJ2-5
D gene: .
CDR3 protein: CASSLSGLQETQYF
CDR3 DNA: TGTGCCAGCAGCTTAAGCGGGTTACAAGAGACCCAGTACTTC

V gene: TRBV7-3
clone size: .
J gene: TRBJ2-3
D gene: TRBD2
CDR3 protein: CASSLQPGASGSADTQYF
CDR3 DNA: TGTGCCAGCAGCCTCCAGCCTGGGGCTAGCGGGAGTGCAGATACGCAGTATTTT

V gene: TRBV30
clone size: .
J gene: TRBJ2-7
D gene: .
CDR3 protein: CAWSVRGYEQYF
CDR3 DNA: TGTGCCTGGAGTGTACGGGGCTACGAGCAGTACTTC

V gene: TRBV29-1
clone size: .
J gene: TRBJ2-7
D gene: .
CDR3 protein: CSVEVTGYEQYF
CDR3 DNA: TGCAGCGTTGAAGTGACAGGCTACGAGCAGTACTTC

V gene: TRBV7-2
clone size: .
J gene: TRBJ2-3
D gene: TRBD2
CDR3 protein: CASSLGSGRGGTQYF
CDR3 DNA: TGTGCCAGCAGCTTAGGTAGCGGGAGAGGGGGTACGCAGTATTTT

V gene: TRBV2
clone size: few
J gene: TRBJ2-7
D gene: .
CDR3 protein: CASSDKHEQYF
CDR3 DNA: TGTGCCAGCAGTGACAAGCACGAGCAGTACTTC

V gene: TRBV10-3
clone size: .
J gene: TRBJ2-1
D gene: .
CDR3 protein: CAISLVADYNEQFF
CDR3 DNA: TGTGCCATCAGTCTTGTCGCGGATTACAATGAGCAGTTCTTC

V gene: TRBV5-6
clone size: .
J gene: TRBJ2-7
D gene: TRBD2
CDR3 protein: CASSHLAGGRYEQYF
CDR3 DNA: TGTGCCAGCAGCCATCTAGCGGGAGGGCGCTACGAGCAGTACTTC

V gene: TRBV5-1
clone size: .
J gene: TRBJ1-1
D gene: .
CDR3 protein: CATAEAPMNTEAFF
CDR3 DNA: TGCGCCACCGCGGAGGCGCCCATGAACACTGAAGCTTTCTTT

V gene: TRBV2
clone size: .
J gene: TRBJ2-7
D gene: .
CDR3 protein: CASSIPYEQYF
CDR3 DNA: TGTGCCAGCAGTATTCCCTACGAGCAGTACTTC

V gene: TRBV6-4
clone size: .
J gene: TRBJ2-2
D gene: .
CDR3 protein: CASSDSNHNTGELFF
CDR3 DNA: TGTGCCAGCAGTGACTCGAACCACAACACCGGGGAGCTGTTTTTT

V gene: TRBV19
clone size: .
J gene: TRBJ1-2
D gene: .
CDR3 protein: CASSPGIYGYTF
CDR3 DNA: TGTGCCAGTAGTCCTGGTATCTATGGCTACACCTTC

V gene: TRBV27
clone size: .
J gene: TRBJ1-5
D gene: TRBD1
CDR3 protein: CASSSLDRAYQPQHF
CDR3 DNA: TGTGCCAGCAGTTCCCTGGACAGGGCTTATCAGCCCCAGCATTTT

V gene: TRBV5-6
clone size: .
J gene: TRBJ1-2
D gene: .
CDR3 protein: CASSRGPPQGGYTF
CDR3 DNA: TGTGCCAGCAGCCGTGGGCCTCCCCAGGGGGGCTACACCTTC

V gene: TRBV28
clone size: .
J gene: TRBJ1-5
D gene: .
CDR3 protein: CASIPLGFGEYSNQPQHF
CDR3 DNA: TGTGCCAGCATCCCTCTAGGGTTCGGGGAATATAGCAATCAGCCCCAGCATTTT

V gene: TRBV2
clone size: once
J gene: TRBJ2-3
D gene: .
CDR3 protein: CASGVGDTQYF
CDR3 DNA: TGTGCCAGTGGGGTTGGCGATACGCAGTATTTT

V gene: TRBV7-2
clone size: .
J gene: TRBJ2-7
D gene: .
CDR3 protein: CASSTQGSSYEQYF
CDR3 DNA: TGTGCCAGCAGCACTCAGGGGAGCTCCTACGAGCAGTACTTC

V gene: TRBV7-2
clone size: .
J gene: TRBJ2-6
D gene: .
CDR3 protein: CASSFRTDPSGANVLTF
CDR3 DNA: TGTGCCAGCAGCTTCCGGACAGACCCCTCTGGGGCCAACGTCCTGACTTTC

V gene: TRBV27
clone size: .
J gene: TRBJ2-7
D gene: TRBD2
CDR3 protein: CASSLSVRAGVHYEQYF
CDR3 DNA: TGTGCCAGCAGTTTATCAGTTCGAGCGGGAGTTCATTACGAGCAGTACTTC

V gene: TRBV7-9
clone size: .
J gene: TRBJ2-5
D gene: .
CDR3 protein: CASSLAQGVLETQYF
CDR3 DNA: TGTGCCAGCAGCTTAGCACAGGGAGTATTAGAGACCCAGTACTTC

V gene: TRBV10-3
clone size: .
J gene: TRBJ2-1
D gene: .
CDR3 protein: CAISSQGSEQFF
CDR3 DNA: TGTGCCATCAGTTCTCAGGGTAGTGAGCAGTTCTTC

V gene: TRBV7-8
clone size: once
J gene: TRBJ2-3
D gene: TRBD2
CDR3 protein: CASSLGGLADTQYF
CDR3 DNA: TGTGCCAGCAGCTTAGGGGGACTAGCCGATACGCAGTATTTT

V gene: TRBV21-1
clone size: .
J gene: TRBJ2-3
D gene: .
CDR3 protein: CASSKVGRLALSTTDTQYF
CDR3 DNA: TGTGCCAGCAGCAAAGTGGGACGACTAGCCCTCTCAACAACAGATACGCAGTATTTT

V gene: TRBV28
clone size: .
J gene: TRBJ2-7
D gene: .
CDR3 protein: CASSFTPYEQYF
CDR3 DNA: TGTGCCAGCAGTTTTACTCCCTACGAGCAGTACTTC

V gene: TRBV7-2
clone size: .
J gene: TRBJ2-5
D gene: TRBD2
CDR3 protein: CASSWTSGVQETQYF
CDR3 DNA: TGTGCCAGCAGCTGGACTAGCGGGGTCCAAGAGACCCAGTACTTC

V gene: TRBV18
clone size: .
J gene: TRBJ2-5
D gene: .
CDR3 protein: CASSPNQGQETQYF
CDR3 DNA: TGTGCCAGCTCACCAAATCAGGGGCAAGAGACCCAGTACTTC

V gene: TRBV9
clone size: .
J gene: TRBJ1-2
D gene: .
CDR3 protein: CASSGAGFYGYTF
CDR3 DNA: TGTGCCAGCAGCGGGGCAGGGTTCTATGGCTACACCTTC

V gene: TRBV11-2
clone size: .
J gene: TRBJ2-7
D gene: .
CDR3 protein: CASSLSIAINYEQYF
CDR3 DNA: TGTGCCAGCAGCTTATCTATAGCGATTAACTACGAGCAGTACTTC